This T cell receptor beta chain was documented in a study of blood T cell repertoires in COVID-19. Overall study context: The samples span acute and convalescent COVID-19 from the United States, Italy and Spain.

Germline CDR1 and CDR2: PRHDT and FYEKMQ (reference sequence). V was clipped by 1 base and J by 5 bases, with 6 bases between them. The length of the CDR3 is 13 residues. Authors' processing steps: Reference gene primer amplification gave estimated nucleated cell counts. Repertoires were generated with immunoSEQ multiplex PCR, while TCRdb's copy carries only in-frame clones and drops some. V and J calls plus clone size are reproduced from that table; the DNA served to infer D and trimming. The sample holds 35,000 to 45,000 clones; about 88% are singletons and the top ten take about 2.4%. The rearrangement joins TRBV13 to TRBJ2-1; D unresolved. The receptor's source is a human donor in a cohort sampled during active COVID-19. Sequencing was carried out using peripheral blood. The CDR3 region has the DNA TGTGCCAGCAGCTTAGACACCCACAATGAGCAGTTCTTC. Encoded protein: CASSLDTHNEQFF.